This T cell receptor beta chain appears in the sequencing data of a study of cytomegalovirus exposure and HLA in healthy donors. The PCR had 60 Vbeta and 13 Jbeta primers. Clones were sequenced by immunoSEQ multiplex PCR, and TCRdb holds only the in-frame ones, with some missing. The repertoire consists of 110,000 to 150,000 clones, with around three quarters occurring once and the leading ten covering around 2%. CDR1 is LNHDA and CDR2 is SQIVND in the germline V gene (reference sequence). The junction had 10 bases not matched to a gene; V was cut back by 5 bases and J by 7 bases. The CDR3 is 15 amino acids.

The TCR was taken from a man aged 30 to 39 in good health and CMV-seronegative. What was sequenced was PBMCs. V and J are TRBV19 and TRBJ2-7, with TRBD1 identical over 11 bases. CDR3 DNA sequence: TGTGCCAGTAGTTACCGGGACAGGGGGTTCAGGGAGCAGTACTTC. It is translated as CASSYRDRGFREQYF. Full variable domain (rest looked up from reference TRBV19 and TRBJ2-7): DGGITQSPKYLFRKEGQNVTLSCEQNLNHDAMYWYRQDPGQGLRLIYYSQIVNDFQKGDIAEGYSVSREKKESFPLTVTSAQKNPTAFYLCASSYRDRGFREQYFGPGTRLTVT.